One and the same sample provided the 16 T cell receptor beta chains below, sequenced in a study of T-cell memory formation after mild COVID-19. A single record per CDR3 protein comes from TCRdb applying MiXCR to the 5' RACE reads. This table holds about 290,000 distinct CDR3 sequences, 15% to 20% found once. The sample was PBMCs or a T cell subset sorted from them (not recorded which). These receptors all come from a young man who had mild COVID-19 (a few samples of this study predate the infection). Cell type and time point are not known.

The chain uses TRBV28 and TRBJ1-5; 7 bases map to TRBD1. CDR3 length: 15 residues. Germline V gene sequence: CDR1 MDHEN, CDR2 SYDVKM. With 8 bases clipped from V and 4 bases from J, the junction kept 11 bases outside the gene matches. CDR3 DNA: TGTGCCAGCGCTTATCCGGGACAGATAAATCAGCCCCAGCATTTT. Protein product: CASAYPGQINQPQHF.

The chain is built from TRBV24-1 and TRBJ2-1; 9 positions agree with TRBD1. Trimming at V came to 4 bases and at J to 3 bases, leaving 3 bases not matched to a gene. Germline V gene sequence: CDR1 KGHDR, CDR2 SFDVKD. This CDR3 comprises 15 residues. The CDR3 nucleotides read TGTGCCACCAGTGACCGGACAGGGGACTACAATGAGCAGTTCTTC. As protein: CATSDRTGDYNEQFF.

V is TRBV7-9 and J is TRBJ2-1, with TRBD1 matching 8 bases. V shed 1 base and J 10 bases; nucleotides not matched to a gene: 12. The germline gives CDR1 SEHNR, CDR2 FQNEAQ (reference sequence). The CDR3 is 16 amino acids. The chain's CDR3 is CASSLGTGRPRGEQFF. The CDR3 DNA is TGTGCCAGCAGCTTAGGGACAGGGAGGCCTAGGGGAGAGCAGTTCTTC.

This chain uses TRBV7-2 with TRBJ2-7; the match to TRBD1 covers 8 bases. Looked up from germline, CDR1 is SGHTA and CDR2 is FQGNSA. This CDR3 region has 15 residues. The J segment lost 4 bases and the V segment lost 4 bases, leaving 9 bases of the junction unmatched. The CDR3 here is CASSSQGTGLYEQYV. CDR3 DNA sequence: TGTGCCAGCAGCTCGCAGGGGACAGGACTTTACGAGCAGTACGTC.

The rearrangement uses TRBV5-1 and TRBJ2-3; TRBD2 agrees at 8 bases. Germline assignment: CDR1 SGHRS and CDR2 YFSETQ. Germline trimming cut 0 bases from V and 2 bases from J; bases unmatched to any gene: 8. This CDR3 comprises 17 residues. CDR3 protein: CASSLGGSGDFTDTQYF. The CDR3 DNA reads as TGCGCCAGCAGCTTGGGGGGTAGCGGGGATTTCACAGATACGCAGTATTTT.

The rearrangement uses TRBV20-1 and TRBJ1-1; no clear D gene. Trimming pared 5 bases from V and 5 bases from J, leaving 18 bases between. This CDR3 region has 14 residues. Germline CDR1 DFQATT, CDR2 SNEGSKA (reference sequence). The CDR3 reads CSARGLGLGTEAFF. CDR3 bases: TGCAGTGCTCGCGGCCTAGGGCTGGGGACTGAAGCTTTCTTT.

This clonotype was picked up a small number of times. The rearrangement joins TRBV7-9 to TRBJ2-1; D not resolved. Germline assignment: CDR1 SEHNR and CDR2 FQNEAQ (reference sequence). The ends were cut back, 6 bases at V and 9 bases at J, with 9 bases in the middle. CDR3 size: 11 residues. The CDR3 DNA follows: TGTGCCAGCAGGGGCCGGAGTGAGCAGTTCTTC. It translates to CASRGRSEQFF. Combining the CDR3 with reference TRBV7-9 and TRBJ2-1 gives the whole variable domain DTGVSQNPRHKITKRGQNVTFRCDPISEHNRLYWYRQTLGQGPEFLTYFQNEAQLEKSRLLSDRFSAERPKGSFSTLEIQRTEQGDSAMYLCASRGRSEQFFGPGTRLTVL.

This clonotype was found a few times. CDR3 nucleotides: TGCAGCGTGAAGCGGGACGAGCAGTACGTC. It yields the protein CSVKRDEQYV. The chain links TRBV29-1 to TRBJ2-7; D may be TRBD2 (6 bases). Germline CDR1 and CDR2: SQVTM and ANQGSEA. The CDR3 is made up of 10 amino acids. The germline V and J ends were trimmed by 6 bases and 5 bases, with 8 bases remaining between them.

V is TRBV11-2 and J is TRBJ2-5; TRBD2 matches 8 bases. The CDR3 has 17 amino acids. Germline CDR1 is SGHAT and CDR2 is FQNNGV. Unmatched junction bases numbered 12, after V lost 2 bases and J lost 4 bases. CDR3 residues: CASSLFSSGGGRETQYF. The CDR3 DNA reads TGTGCCAGCAGCTTATTCAGTTCGGGCGGGGGGCGAGAGACCCAGTACTTC.

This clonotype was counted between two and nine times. The CDR3 spells CASSFSNLAKNIQYF. The CDR3 nucleotides are TGTGCCAGCAGCTTTTCTAATCTGGCCAAAAACATTCAGTACTTC. The rearrangement uses TRBV5-5 and TRBJ2-4; no firm D call. Germline-derived CDR1 and CDR2 are SGHKS and YYEKEE (reference sequence). V was trimmed by 2 bases and J by 1 base, leaving 10 bases between them. This CDR3 region has 15 residues.

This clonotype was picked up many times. CDR3 amino acids: CASSPTGGIEETQYF. In nucleotides, the CDR3 is TGCGCCAGCAGCCCGACAGGGGGCATCGAGGAGACCCAGTACTTC. V and J are TRBV5-1 and TRBJ2-5, with 10 bases that match TRBD1. Losses at the gene ends were 4 bases for V and 5 bases for J; bases not matched to a gene: 8. Looked up from germline, CDR1 is SGHRS and CDR2 is YFSETQ. The CDR3 has 15 residues.

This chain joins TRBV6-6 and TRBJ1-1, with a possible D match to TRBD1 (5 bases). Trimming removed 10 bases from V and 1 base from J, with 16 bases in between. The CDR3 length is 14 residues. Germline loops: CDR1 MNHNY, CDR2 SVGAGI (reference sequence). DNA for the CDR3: TGTGCCACCTCGTTTAACGGACAGAACACTGAAGCTTTCTTT. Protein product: CATSFNGQNTEAFF.

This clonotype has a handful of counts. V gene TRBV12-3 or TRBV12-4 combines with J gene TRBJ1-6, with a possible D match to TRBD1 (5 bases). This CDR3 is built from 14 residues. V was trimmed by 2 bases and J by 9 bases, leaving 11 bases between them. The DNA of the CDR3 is TGTGCCAGCAGTTTAAGAGGGGCGTTTTCACCCCTCCACTTT. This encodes CASSLRGAFSPLHF.

The CDR3 sequence is CSARPGQNLAKNIQYF. The CDR3 bases are TGCAGTGCTAGACCCGGACAGAACTTAGCCAAAAACATTCAGTACTTC. The J gene is TRBJ2-4, the V gene TRBV20-1; TRBD1 is a possible D gene (6 bases). The V end lost 2 bases, the J end lost 0 bases, and 14 bases lay between the germline ends. Germline CDR1 is DFQATT and CDR2 is SNEGSKA (reference sequence). This CDR3 contains 16 residues.

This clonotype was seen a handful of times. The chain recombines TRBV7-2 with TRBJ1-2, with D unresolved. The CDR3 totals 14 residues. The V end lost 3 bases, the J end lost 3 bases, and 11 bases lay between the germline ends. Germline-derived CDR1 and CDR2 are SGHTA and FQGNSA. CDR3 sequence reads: CASSFLGLYYGYTF. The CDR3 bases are TGTGCCAGCAGCTTTTTAGGGCTTTACTATGGCTACACCTTC.

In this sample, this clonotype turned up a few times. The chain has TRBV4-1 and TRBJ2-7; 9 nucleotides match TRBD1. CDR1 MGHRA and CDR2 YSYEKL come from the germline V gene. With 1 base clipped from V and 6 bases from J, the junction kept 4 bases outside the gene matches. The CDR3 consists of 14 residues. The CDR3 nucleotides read TGCGCCAGCAGCCAAGGACAGGGGGTCGGCGAGCAGTACGTC. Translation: CASSQGQGVGEQYV.